This T cell receptor (beta chain) was obtained from a study of blood T cell repertoires in COVID-19. Background on the study: Material from acute and convalescent COVID-19 was sourced from the United States, Italy and Spain.

Adults between roughly 18 and 100 years of age took part from fewer than 30 US areas. Symptom resolution, clearance, or two negative PCRs marked the recovered donors of Cohort 3. Here immunoSEQ multiplex PCR was the method, and the copy in TCRdb shows in-frame clones only, minus some. The sample lists about 250,000 clones; approximately 90% were seen once. This CDR3 has 21 amino acids. V usage is TRBV1 and J usage is TRBJ1-5; TRBD1 reflects the table's D call only, with no check against the DNA. TRBV1 is deemed a pseudogene. Sequences were obtained from PBMCs or T cells enriched from blood (not recorded which). This receptor was obtained from a man aged 35-49 years who had recovered from COVID-19. Here the CDR3 DNA reads TGCACCAGCAGCCTGCCCGATTTGGGGATCGGCAGGGGCAGGGGCAATCAGCCCCAGCATTTT. It yields the protein CTSSLPDLGIGRGRGNQPQHF.